A selection of T cell receptor beta chains follows, all from one sample in a study of cytomegalovirus exposure and HLA in healthy donors. The assay was immunoSEQ multiplex PCR, and TCRdb's table has in-frame clones only and misses some. The sample contains about 130,000 clones, around 8.5% of which appear only once. Material: PBMCs. The receptors shown here come from a middle-aged man in good health and CMV-seronegative. The CDR3 runs from the conserved cysteine through the conserved F or W.

TRBJ2-2 TRBV27 CASSLRSGELFF
TRBJ2-2 TRBV6-5 CASSWGLVEGIWELFF
TRBJ2-5 TRBV7-9 CASSVSDSETQYF
TRBJ1-1 TRBV19 CASSMGRGGLNTEAFF
TRBJ1-4 TRBV5-1 CASSPGRGGGAIRVEKLFF
TRBJ1-6 TRBV4-1 CASSQDGAHGQGNNSPLHF
TRBJ2-7 TRBV7-6 CASSSRGYEQYF
TRBJ2-7 TRBV29-1 CSVDISGTGYEQYF
TRBJ2-3 TRBV5-1 CASSSSGQGAGDTQYF
TRBJ2-7 TRBV5-1 CASSLEASGVVYEQYF
TRBJ2-6 TRBV4-2 CASSQLGTTGANVMTF
TRBJ1-2 TRBV29-1 CSVRGDRGAGYTF
TRBJ2-7 TRBV9 CASSPMGGIDEQYF
TRBJ1-5 TRBV10-3 CAISESRGGKSQPQHF
TRBJ2-1 TRBV11-2 CASSQRQIYNEQFF
TRBJ2-7 TRBV30 CAWRLAGIDEQYF
TRBJ1-2 TRBV28 CASSFGDRKGYTF
TRBJ2-3 TRBV13 CASSPRTSGGRGTQYF
TRBJ2-3 TRBV9 CASSVDTSTDTQYF
TRBJ1-1 TRBV6-1 CASSMRTENTEAFF
TRBJ1-4 TRBV28 CASSTDRSRRLFF
TRBJ2-3 TRBV6-5 CASRLGQGDTQYF